Following are 11 T cell receptor beta chains from one sample sequenced in a study of blood T cell repertoires in COVID-19. The method was immunoSEQ multiplex PCR; TCRdb's version includes in-frame clones alone and lacks a portion of them. The sample includes tens of thousands of clones, around 77% of them seen just once. The sequenced sample consisted of peripheral blood. All receptors derive from a man aged 65 to 79 with active or convalescent COVID-19.

The genes are TRBV5-6 and TRBJ2-7, with a tentative D call TRBD2 (6 bases). This CDR3 spans 16 amino acids. CDR1 and CDR2 from the germline V gene are SGHDT and YYEEEE. V was trimmed by 4 bases and J by 3 bases, leaving 20 bases between them. CDR3 protein: CASSQRWQGGNYEQYF. In nucleotides, the CDR3 is TGTGCCAGCAGCCAGAGGTGGCAGGGAGGCAACTACGAGCAGTACTTC. The full variable domain, in which reference TRBV5-6 and TRBJ2-7 provide the parts outside the CDR3, is DAGVTQSPTHLIKTRGQQVTLRCSPKSGHDTVSWYQQALGQGPQFIFQYYEEEERQRGNFPDRFSGHQFPNYSSELNVNALLLGDSALYLCASSQRWQGGNYEQYFGPGTRLTVT.

The rearrangement joins TRBV28 to TRBJ1-1; TRBD1 agrees at 7 bases. Germline V gene sequence: CDR1 MDHEN, CDR2 SYDVKM. V gave up 6 bases and J gave up 1 base; unmatched junction bases: 8. The CDR3 has 15 amino acids. The CDR3 DNA is TGTGCCAGCAGGGGTAACAGGGGTCCGAACACTGAAGCTTTCTTT. Amino acid sequence: CASRGNRGPNTEAFF.

This clone occurred a few times. The chain couples TRBV6-2 or TRBV6-3 to TRBJ2-7; D perhaps matches TRBD1 (5 bases). The CDR3 spans 15 residues. Germline V CDR1 and CDR2: MNHEY, SVGEGT. V gave up 2 bases and J gave up 4 bases, with 15 bases separating them. CDR3 sequence reads: CASSYSPQTVYEQYF. In DNA form, the CDR3 reads TGTGCCAGCAGTTACAGTCCCCAGACAGTTTACGAGCAGTACTTC.

V usage is TRBV9 and J usage is TRBJ2-2, with unresolved D. The V and J ends lost 3 bases and 6 bases respectively, with 12 bases between them. This CDR3 contains 14 residues. Germline V gene lookup returns CDR1 SGDLS and CDR2 YYNGEE. CDR3 nucleotide sequence: TGTGCCAGCAGCGCCAGTAATGGAGCCGGGGAGCTGTTTTTT. It specifies CASSASNGAGELFF.

The J gene is TRBJ1-6, the V gene TRBV2; possibly TRBD1 for D (6 bases). With 8 bases removed from V and 10 bases from J, the gap between germline ends came to 18 bases. CDR1 and CDR2 from the germline V gene are SNHLY and FYNNEI. The CDR3 has 14 amino acids. The CDR3 DNA reads as TGTGCCAGCGGGGGCGGACCCAAGGGATCACCCCTCCACTTT. It specifies CASGGGPKGSPLHF.

The chain joins TRBV2 to TRBJ1-1; TRBD1 might be the D (5 bases). This CDR3 has 10 residues. The germline V gene encodes CDR1 SNHLY and CDR2 FYNNEI. Trimming took 8 bases from V and 7 from J, leaving 8 bases between them. The chain's CDR3 is CASDQGEAFF. The CDR3 nucleotides are TGTGCCAGCGACCAGGGTGAAGCTTTCTTT. Variable domain in full (rest from reference TRBV2 and TRBJ1-1): EPEVTQTPSHQVTQMGQEVILRCVPISNHLYFYWYRQILGQKVEFLVSFYNNEISEKSEIFDDQFSVERPDGSNFTLKIRSTKLEDSAMYFCASDQGEAFFGQGTRLTVV.

This chain joins TRBV6-5 and TRBJ2-3; 7 bases line up with TRBD2. The germline CDR1 and CDR2 sequences are MNHEY and SVGAGI. J lost 4 bases, V lost 0 bases, and 4 bases had no gene match. CDR3 length equals 15 residues. CDR3 loop: CASSYSAGEADTQYF. CDR3 nucleotide sequence: TGTGCCAGCAGTTACTCGGCGGGGGAGGCAGATACGCAGTATTTT.

This chain links TRBV27 with TRBJ2-7; 9 bases map to TRBD2. V shed 3 bases and J 2 bases; nucleotides not matched to a gene: 11. Germline CDR1 reads MNHEY; CDR2 reads SMNVEV (reference sequence). This CDR3 has 17 amino acids. CDR3 sequence (DNA): TGTGCCAGCAGTTTTTTCCACCCGCGGGGGGGCACCTACGAGCAGTACTTC. Translation gives CASSFFHPRGGTYEQYF.

The chain couples TRBV6-6 to TRBJ1-5; D not resolved. This CDR3 is built from 17 residues. Trimming stripped 5 bases from V and 4 bases from J, with 21 bases between. In germline, CDR1 is MNHNY, CDR2 SVGAGI (reference sequence). The CDR3 DNA sequence: TGTGCCAGCAGTCCAACCCCGCTTAGCGGACTTAATCAGCCCCAGCATTTT. Its protein is CASSPTPLSGLNQPQHF.

The genes are TRBV4-2 and TRBJ1-2; 7 nucleotides match TRBD1. The CDR3 contains 14 residues. Losses at the gene ends were 0 bases for V and 6 bases for J; bases not matched to a gene: 4. In germline, CDR1 is LGHNA, CDR2 YNFKEQ. CDR3 in DNA: TGTGCCAGCAGCCAAGATGGGCAGGGGGATGGCTACACCTTC. Amino acid sequence: CASSQDGQGDGYTF.

This chain uses TRBV7-2 with TRBJ2-3, with TRBD2 matching 11 bases. The germline V gene has CDR1 SGHTA and CDR2 FQGNSA. CDR3 length: 15 amino acids. V was clipped by 6 bases and J by 0 bases; unmatched bases: 2. The chain's CDR3 is CASRIAGGSTDTQYF. The CDR3 nucleotides are TGTGCCAGCAGAATAGCGGGGGGGAGCACAGATACGCAGTATTTT.